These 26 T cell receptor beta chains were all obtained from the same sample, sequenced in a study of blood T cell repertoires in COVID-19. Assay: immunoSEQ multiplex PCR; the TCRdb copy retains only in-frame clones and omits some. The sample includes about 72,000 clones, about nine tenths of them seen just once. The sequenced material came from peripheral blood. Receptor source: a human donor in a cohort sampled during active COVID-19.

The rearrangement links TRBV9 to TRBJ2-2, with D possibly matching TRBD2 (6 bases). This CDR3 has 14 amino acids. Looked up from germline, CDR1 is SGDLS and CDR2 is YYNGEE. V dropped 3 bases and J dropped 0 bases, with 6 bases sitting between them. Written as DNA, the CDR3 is TGTGCCAGCAGCGGGACTACGAACACCGGGGAGCTGTTTTTT. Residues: CASSGTTNTGELFF.

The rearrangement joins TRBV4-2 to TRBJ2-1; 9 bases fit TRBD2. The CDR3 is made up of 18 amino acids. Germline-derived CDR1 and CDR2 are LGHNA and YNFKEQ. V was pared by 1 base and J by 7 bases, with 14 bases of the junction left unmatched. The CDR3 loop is CASSQAGTGREGQNEQFF. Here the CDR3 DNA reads TGTGCCAGCAGCCAAGCCGGGACCGGGCGGGAGGGCCAGAATGAGCAGTTCTTC.

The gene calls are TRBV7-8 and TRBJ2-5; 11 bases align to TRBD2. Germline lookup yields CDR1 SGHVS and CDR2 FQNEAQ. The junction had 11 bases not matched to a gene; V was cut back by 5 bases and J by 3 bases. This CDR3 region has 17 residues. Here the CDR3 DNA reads TGTGCCAGCAGCCCCTTAGCGGGAGGGCCGAAGGAAGAGACCCAGTACTTC. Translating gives CASSPLAGGPKEETQYF.

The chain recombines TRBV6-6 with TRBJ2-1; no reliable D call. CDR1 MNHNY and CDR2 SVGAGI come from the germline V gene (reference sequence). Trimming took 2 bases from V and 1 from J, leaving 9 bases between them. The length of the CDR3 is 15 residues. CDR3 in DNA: TGTGCCAGCAGTTACCGGCCTAGGTCCTACAATGAGCAGTTCTTC. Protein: CASSYRPRSYNEQFF.

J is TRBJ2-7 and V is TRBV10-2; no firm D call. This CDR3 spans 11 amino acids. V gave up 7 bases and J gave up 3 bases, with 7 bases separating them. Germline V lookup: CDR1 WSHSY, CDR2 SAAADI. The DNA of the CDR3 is TGCGCCAGCATGGCAGGCTACGAGCAGTACTTC. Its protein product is CASMAGYEQYF.

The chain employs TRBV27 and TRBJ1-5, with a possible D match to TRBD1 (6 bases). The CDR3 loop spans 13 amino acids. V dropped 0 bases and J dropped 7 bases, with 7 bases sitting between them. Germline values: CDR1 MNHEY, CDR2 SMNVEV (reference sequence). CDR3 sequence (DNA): TGTGCCAGCAGTTTATCAGGGGGACAGCCCCAGCATTTT. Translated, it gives CASSLSGGQPQHF.

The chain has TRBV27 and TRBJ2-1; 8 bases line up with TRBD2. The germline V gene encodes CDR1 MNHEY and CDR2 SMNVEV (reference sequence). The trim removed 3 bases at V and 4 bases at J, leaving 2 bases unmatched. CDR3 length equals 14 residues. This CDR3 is CASSFGTSYNEQFF. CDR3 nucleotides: TGTGCCAGCAGTTTTGGGACTAGTTACAATGAGCAGTTCTTC.

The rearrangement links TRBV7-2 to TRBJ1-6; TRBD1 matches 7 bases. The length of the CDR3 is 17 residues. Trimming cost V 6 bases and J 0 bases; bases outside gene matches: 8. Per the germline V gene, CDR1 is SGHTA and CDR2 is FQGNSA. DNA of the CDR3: TGTGCCAGCAGTTTCTCGGGACAGCTCTCCTATAATTCACCCCTCCACTTT. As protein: CASSFSGQLSYNSPLHF.

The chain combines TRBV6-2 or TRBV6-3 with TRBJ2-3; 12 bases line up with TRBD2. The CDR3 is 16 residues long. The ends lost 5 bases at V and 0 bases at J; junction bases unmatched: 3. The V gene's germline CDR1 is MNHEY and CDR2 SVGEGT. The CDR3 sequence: CASSRGLAGSTDTQYF. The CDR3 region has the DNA TGTGCCAGCAGTCGGGGACTAGCGGGCAGCACAGATACGCAGTATTTT.

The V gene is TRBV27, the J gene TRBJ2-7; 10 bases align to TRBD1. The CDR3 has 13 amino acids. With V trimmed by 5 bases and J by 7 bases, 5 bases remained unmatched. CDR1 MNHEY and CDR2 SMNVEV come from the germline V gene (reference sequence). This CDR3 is CASSRGTGVEQYF. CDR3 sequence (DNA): TGTGCCAGCAGTCGGGGGACAGGGGTTGAGCAGTACTTC.

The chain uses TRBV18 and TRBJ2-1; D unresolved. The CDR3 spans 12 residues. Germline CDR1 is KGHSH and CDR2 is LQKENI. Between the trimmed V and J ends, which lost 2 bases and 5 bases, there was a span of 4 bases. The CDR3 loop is CASSPADNEQFF. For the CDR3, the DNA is TGTGCCAGCTCACCAGCAGACAATGAGCAGTTCTTC. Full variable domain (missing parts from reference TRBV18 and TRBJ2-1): NAGVMQNPRHLVRRRGQEARLRCSPMKGHSHVYWYRQLPEEGLKFMVYLQKENIIDESGMPKERFSAEFPKEGPSILRIQQVVRGDSAAYFCASSPADNEQFFGPGTRLTVL.

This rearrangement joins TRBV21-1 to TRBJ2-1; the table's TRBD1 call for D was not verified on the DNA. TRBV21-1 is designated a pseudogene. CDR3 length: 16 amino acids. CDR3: CASSDPPDRGGNEQFF. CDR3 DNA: TGTGCCAGCAGCGACCCTCCGGACAGGGGGGGCAATGAGCAGTTCTTC.

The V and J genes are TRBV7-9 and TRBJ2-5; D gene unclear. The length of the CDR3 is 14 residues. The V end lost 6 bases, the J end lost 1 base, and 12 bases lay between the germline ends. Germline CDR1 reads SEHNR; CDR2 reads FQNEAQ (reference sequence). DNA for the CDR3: TGTGCCAGCAGTCCCTCGGTTCCCCAAGAGACCCAGTACTTC. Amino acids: CASSPSVPQETQYF.

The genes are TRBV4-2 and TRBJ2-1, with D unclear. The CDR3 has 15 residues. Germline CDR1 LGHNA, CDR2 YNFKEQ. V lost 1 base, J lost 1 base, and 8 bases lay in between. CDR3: CASSQAVFSYNEQFF. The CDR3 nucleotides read TGTGCCAGCAGCCAAGCGGTATTTTCCTACAATGAGCAGTTCTTC.

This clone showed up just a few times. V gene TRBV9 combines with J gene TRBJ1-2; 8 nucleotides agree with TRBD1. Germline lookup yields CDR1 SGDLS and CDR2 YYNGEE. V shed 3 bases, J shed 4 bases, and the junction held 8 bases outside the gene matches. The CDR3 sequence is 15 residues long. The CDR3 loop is CASSARTGITYGYTF. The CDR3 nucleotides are TGTGCCAGCAGCGCTAGGACAGGGATTACCTATGGCTACACCTTC. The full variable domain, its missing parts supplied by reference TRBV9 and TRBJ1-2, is DSGVTQTPKHLITATGQRVTLRCSPRSGDLSVYWYQQSLDQGLQFLIQYYNGEERAKGNILERFSAQQFPDLHSELNLSSLELGDSALYFCASSARTGITYGYTFGSGTRLTVV.

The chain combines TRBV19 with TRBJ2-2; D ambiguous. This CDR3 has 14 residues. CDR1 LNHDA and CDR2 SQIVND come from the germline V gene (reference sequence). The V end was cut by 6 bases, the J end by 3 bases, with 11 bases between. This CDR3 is CASRTMADTGELFF. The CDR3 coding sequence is TGTGCCAGTAGAACCATGGCGGACACCGGGGAGCTGTTTTTT. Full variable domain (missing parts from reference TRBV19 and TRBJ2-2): DGGITQSPKYLFRKEGQNVTLSCEQNLNHDAMYWYRQDPGQGLRLIYYSQIVNDFQKGDIAEGYSVSREKKESFPLTVTSAQKNPTAFYLCASRTMADTGELFFGEGSRLTVL.

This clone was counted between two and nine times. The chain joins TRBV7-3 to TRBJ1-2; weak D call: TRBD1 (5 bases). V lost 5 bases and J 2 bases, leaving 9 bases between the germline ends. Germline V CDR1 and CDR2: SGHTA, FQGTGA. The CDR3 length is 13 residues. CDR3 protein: CASSPTVNYGYTF. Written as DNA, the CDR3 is TGTGCCAGCAGCCCGACAGTCAACTATGGCTACACCTTC.

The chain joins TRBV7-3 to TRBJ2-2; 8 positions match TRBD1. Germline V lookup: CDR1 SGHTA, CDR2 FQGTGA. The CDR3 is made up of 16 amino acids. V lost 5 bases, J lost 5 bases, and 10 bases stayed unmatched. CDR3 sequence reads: CASSISGTGGTGELFF. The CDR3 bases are TGTGCCAGCAGCATCTCCGGGACAGGAGGGACCGGGGAGCTGTTTTTT.

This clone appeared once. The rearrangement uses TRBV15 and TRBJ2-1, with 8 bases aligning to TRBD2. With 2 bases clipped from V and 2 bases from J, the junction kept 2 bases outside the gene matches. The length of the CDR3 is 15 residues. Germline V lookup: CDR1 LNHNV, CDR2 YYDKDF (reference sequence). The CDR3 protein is CATSRTSGPYNEQFF. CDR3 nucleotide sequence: TGTGCCACCAGCAGAACTAGCGGCCCCTACAATGAGCAGTTCTTC.

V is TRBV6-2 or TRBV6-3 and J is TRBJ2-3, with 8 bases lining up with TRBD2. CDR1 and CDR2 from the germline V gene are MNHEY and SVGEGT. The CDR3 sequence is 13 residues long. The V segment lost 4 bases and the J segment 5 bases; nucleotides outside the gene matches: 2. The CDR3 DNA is TGTGCCAGCAGTTGGAGCGGGAGAGATACGCAGTATTTT. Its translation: CASSWSGRDTQYF.

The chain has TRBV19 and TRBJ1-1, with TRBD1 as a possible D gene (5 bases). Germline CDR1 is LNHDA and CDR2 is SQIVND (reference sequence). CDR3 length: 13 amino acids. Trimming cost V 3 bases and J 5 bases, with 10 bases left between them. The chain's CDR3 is CASSIRVGTEAFF. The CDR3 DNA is TGTGCCAGTAGTATCAGGGTAGGAACTGAAGCTTTCTTT.

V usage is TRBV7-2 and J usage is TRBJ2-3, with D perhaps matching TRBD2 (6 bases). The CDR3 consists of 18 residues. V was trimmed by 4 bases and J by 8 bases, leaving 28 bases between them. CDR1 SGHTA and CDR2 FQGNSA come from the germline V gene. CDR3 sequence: CASSSPTRDSGPTSTQYF. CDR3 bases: TGTGCCAGCAGCTCCCCCACCCGGGACTCGGGTCCGACGAGTACGCAGTATTTT.

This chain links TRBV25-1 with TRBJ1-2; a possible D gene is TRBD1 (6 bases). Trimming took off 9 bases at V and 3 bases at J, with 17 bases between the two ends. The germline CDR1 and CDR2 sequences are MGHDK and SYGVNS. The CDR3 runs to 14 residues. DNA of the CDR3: TGTGCCAGGCGTGCCCGACAGGTCCACTATGGCTACACCTTC. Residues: CARRARQVHYGYTF.

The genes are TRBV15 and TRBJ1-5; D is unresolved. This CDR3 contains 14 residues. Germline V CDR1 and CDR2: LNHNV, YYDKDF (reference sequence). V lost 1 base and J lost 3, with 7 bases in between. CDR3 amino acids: CATSRGQNNQPQHF. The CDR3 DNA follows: TGTGCCACCAGCAGAGGTCAGAACAATCAGCCCCAGCATTTT.

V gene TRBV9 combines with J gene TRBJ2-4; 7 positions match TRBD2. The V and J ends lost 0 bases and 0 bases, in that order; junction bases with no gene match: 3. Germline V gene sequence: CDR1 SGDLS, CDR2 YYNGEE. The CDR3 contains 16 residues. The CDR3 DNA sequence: TGTGCCAGCAGCGTAGGGGGAGGGATAGCCAAAAACATTCAGTACTTC. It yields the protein CASSVGGGIAKNIQYF.

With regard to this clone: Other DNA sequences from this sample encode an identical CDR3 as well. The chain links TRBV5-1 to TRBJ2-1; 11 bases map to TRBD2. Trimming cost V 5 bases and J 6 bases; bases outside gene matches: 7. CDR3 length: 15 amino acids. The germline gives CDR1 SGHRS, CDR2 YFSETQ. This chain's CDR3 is CASSLTSGSFNEQFF. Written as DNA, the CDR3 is TGCGCCAGCAGTCTAACTAGCGGGAGTTTCAATGAGCAGTTCTTC.